This entry lists 9 T cell receptor beta chains sequenced from one sample in a study of cytomegalovirus exposure and HLA in healthy donors. The PCR ran on 60 Vbeta and 13 Jbeta primers. The table came from immunoSEQ multiplex PCR; TCRdb's copy has only in-frame clones and leaves some out. The top ten clones hold 2% to 3% of a sample with roughly 140,000 clones, 70% to 80% of them seen once. Sequenced input: PBMCs. The receptors originated from a woman between 18 and 29 years old in good health and CMV-seropositive.

The chain is built from TRBV7-2 and TRBJ2-1; D not resolved. Trimming removed 1 base from V and 1 base from J, with 5 bases in between. CDR1 and CDR2 from the germline V gene are SGHTA and FQGNSA. The CDR3 covers 14 residues. CDR3 protein: CASSLDISYNEQFF. The CDR3, as DNA: TGTGCCAGCAGCTTAGATATATCCTACAATGAGCAGTTCTTC.

This sequence joins TRBV4-3 and TRBJ1-6; 7 nucleotides match TRBD1. This CDR3 contains 18 residues. With V trimmed by 1 base and J by 6 bases, 12 bases remained unmatched. Germline V gene data show CDR1 as LGHNA and CDR2 as YSLEER. CDR3 nucleotides: TGCGCCAGCAGCCAAGTAGGACGAGGGGGCGCGGGTAATTCACCCCTCCACTTT. Its protein product is CASSQVGRGGAGNSPLHF.

The chain carries TRBV30 and TRBJ2-2, with 7 bases aligning to TRBD2. After removal of 2 bases from V and 3 bases from J, the junction contained 9 bases not matched to a gene. CDR1 is GTSNPN, CDR2 SVGIG, per germline (reference sequence). This CDR3 is built from 16 residues. CDR3 sequence: CAWSPGKRGHTGELFF. In DNA form, the CDR3 reads TGTGCCTGGAGTCCGGGGAAGCGGGGACACACCGGGGAGCTGTTTTTT.

This clone was counted between two and nine times. The chain combines TRBV7-9 with TRBJ2-5; 9 bases line up with TRBD1. The end of the DNA fits TRBJ2-7 better, so the J call may be wrong. This CDR3 has 13 amino acids. The germline V gene has CDR1 SEHNR and CDR2 FQNEAQ (reference sequence). CDR3 residues: CASSRDRVYEQYF. The CDR3 DNA sequence: TGTGCCAGCAGCCGGGACAGGGTCTACGAGCAGTACTTC.

This chain connects TRBV12-5 to TRBJ1-4; D is ambiguous. The V gene's germline CDR1 is LGHNT and CDR2 FRNRAP. V was cut by 7 bases and J by 5 bases, with 11 bases left in between. This CDR3 is built from 13 residues. CDR3 coding DNA: TGTGCTAGTGCCCTTGGGCTAAATGAAAAACTGTTTTTT. This codes for CASALGLNEKLFF.

This clone was seen more than once but under ten times. V is TRBV5-4 and J is TRBJ2-5, with D possibly being TRBD1 (5 bases). CDR1 and CDR2 (germline): SGHNT, YYREEE (reference sequence). V was pared by 9 bases and J by 5 bases, with 20 bases between. There are 14 residues in the CDR3. The CDR3 protein is CATARAQGLETQYF. As DNA, the CDR3 is TGTGCCACCGCCCGAGCCCAGGGTTTGGAGACCCAGTACTTC.

V usage is TRBV15 and J usage is TRBJ2-1; 8 nucleotides match TRBD2. Germline CDR1 and CDR2: LNHNV and YYDKDF (reference sequence). The ends lost 0 bases at V and 6 bases at J; junction bases unmatched: 10. The CDR3 extends over 17 amino acids. The CDR3 DNA follows: TGTGCCACCAGCAGAGATTTAACAAGCGGGGGCCTCAATGAGCAGTTCTTC. This gives the protein CATSRDLTSGGLNEQFF.

The chain employs TRBV5-1 and TRBJ1-1; TRBD1 aligns across 8 bases. The CDR3 covers 15 residues. Germline V gives CDR1 SGHRS, CDR2 YFSETQ. J lost 2 bases, V lost 4 bases, and 7 bases had no gene match. CDR3 sequence (DNA): TGCGCCAGCAGCACGACCGGGACAGGTAACACTGAAGCTTTCTTT. Translating gives CASSTTGTGNTEAFF.

V gene TRBV5-4 combines with J gene TRBJ1-3, with 8 bases matching TRBD1. The ends lost 3 bases at V and 7 bases at J; junction bases unmatched: 3. CDR1 and CDR2 from the germline V gene are SGHNT and YYREEE (reference sequence). CDR3 length equals 13 residues. Here the CDR3 DNA reads TGTGCCAGCAGCTCCCAGGGGGCTAACACCATATATTTT. It specifies CASSSQGANTIYF.